This T cell receptor beta chain was recovered during a study of T cells after yellow fever vaccination. Across the whole study: For low cell numbers, libraries were made with SMART-Seq v4 Ultra Low Input.

Notes on the study in general: Detected again after the booster were most primary-vaccination clones, at 95% to 98% CD4 and more than 70% CD8.

With 4 bases removed from V and 3 bases from J, the gap between germline ends came to 13 bases. The CDR3 length is 14 residues. Germline-derived CDR1 and CDR2 are SGHTA and FQGNSA. There are many counts of this clonotype. Its antigen is unknown. The authors made TCR cDNA by 5'RACE template switching, adding a universal primer site and UMIs. Each CDR3 protein is one row after TCRdb ran MiXCR on the 5' RACE reads. Of 200,000 to 250,000 distinct CDR3 sequences in the sample, 3% to 3.5% were seen once. The chain has TRBV7-2 and TRBJ2-7, with a possible D match to TRBD2 (6 bases). The clonotype originates from a man between 18 and 29 years old who received the YFV17D yellow fever vaccine. Specimen: CD4+ T cells sorted from PBMCs, collected 10 days after the yellow fever booster vaccination. In nucleotides, the CDR3 is TGTGCCAGCAGCTCGAGTGGCGGGGACTACGAGCAGTACTTC. This translates into CASSSSGGDYEQYF.